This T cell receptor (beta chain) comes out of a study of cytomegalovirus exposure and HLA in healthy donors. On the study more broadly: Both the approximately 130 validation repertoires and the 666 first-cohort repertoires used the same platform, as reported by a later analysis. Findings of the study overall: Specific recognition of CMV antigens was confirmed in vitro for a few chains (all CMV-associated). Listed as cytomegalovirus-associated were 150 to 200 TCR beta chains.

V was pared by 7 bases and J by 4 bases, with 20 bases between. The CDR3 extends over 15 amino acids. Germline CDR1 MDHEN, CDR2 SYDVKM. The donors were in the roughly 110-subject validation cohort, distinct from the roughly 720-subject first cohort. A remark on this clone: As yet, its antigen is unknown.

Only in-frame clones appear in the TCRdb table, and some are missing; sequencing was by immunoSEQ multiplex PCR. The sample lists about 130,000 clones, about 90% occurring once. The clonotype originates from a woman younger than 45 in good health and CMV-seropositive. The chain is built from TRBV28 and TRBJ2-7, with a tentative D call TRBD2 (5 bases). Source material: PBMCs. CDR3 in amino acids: CASTTHGISDYEQYF. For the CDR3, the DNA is TGTGCCAGCACGACTCACGGGATCTCCGATTACGAGCAGTACTTC.